The clone carrying this TCR beta chain was counted a few times. Sequencing used immunoSEQ multiplex PCR; TCRdb keeps in-frame clones, though not all of them. The data contain roughly 18,000 clones, about 70% of them singletons. Germline V gives CDR1 LNHNV, CDR2 YYDKDF (reference sequence). The ends lost 6 bases at V and 0 bases at J; junction bases unmatched: 4. The CDR3 has 16 residues. The source of the sample is a study of sequential checkpoint blockade in melanoma. About the research overall: Randomization was 1:1 between first-line nivolumab→ipilimumab and ipilimumab→nivolumab. Maintenance nivolumab came after either treatment sequence.

The sample's treatment: randomized to nivolumab then ipilimumab (arm A) or the reverse (arm B). No patient had prior DNA-damaging chemotherapy. Live CD3+CD8+ CD19− CD56− cells were sorted from PBMCs. The specimen was CD8+ T cells sorted from blood (inferred from file names), collected from a patient given nivolumab and ipilimumab in sequence. This sequence was found in a human donor with melanoma. The gene calls are TRBV15 and TRBJ2-6, with TRBD1 identical over 8 bases. The CDR3 sequence: CATSPDRGSGANVLTF. As DNA, the CDR3 is TGTGCCACCAGTCCTGACAGGGGCTCTGGGGCCAACGTCCTGACTTTC.